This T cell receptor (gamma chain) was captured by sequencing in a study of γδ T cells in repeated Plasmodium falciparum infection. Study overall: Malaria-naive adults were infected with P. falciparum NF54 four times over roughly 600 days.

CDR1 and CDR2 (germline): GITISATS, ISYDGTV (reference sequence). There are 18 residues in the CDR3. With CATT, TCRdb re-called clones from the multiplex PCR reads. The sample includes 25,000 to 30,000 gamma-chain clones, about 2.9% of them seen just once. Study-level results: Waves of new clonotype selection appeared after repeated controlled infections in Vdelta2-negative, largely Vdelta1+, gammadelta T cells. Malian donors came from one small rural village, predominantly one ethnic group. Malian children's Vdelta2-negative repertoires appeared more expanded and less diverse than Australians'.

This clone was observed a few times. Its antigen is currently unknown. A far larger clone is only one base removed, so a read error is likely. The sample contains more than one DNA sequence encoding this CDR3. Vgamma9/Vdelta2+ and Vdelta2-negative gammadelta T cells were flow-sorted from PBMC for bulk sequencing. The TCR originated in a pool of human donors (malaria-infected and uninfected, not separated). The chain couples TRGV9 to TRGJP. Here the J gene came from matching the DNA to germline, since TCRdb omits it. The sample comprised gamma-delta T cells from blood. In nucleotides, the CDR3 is TGTGCCTTGTGGGAGGTGCTACGGCGAGAGTTGGGCAAAAAGATCAAGGTATTT. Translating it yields CALWEVLRRELGKKIKVF.